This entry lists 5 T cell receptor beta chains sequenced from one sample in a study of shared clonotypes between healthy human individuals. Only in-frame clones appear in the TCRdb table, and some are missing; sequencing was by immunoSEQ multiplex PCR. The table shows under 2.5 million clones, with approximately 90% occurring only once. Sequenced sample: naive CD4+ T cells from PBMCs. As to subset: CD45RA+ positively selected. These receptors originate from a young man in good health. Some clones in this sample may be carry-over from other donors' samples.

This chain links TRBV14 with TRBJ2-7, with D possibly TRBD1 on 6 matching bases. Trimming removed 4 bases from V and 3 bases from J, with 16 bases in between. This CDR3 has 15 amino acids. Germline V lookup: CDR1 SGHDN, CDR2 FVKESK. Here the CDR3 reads CASSPHTGLSYEQYF. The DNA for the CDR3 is TGTGCCAGCAGCCCTCACACAGGGCTTAGCTACGAGCAGTACTTC.

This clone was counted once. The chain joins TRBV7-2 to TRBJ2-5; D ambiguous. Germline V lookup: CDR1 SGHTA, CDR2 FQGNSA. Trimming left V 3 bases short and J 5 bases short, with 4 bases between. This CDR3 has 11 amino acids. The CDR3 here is CASSFIETQYF. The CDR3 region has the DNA TGTGCCAGCAGCTTTATCGAGACCCAGTACTTC.

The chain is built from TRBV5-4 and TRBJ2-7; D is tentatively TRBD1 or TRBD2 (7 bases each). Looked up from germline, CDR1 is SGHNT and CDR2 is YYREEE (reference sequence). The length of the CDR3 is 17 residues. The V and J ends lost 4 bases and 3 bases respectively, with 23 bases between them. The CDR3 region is CASSAGGDGPRIYEQYF. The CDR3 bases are TGTGCCAGCAGCGCAGGGGGGGACGGCCCGAGAATCTACGAGCAGTACTTC.

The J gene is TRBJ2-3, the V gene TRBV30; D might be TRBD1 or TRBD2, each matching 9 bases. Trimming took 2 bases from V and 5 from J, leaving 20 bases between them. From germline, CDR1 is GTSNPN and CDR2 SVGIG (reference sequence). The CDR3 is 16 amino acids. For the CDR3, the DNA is TGTGCCTGGAGTCCCGGCCTAGCGGGACAGGGAGATACGCAGTATTTT. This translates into CAWSPGLAGQGDTQYF. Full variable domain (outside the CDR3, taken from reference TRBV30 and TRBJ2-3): SQTIHQWPATLVQPVGSPLSLECTVEGTSNPNLYWYRQAAGRGLQLLFYSVGIGQISSEVPQNLSASRPQDRQFILSSKKLLLSDSGFYLCAWSPGLAGQGDTQYFGPGTRLTVL.

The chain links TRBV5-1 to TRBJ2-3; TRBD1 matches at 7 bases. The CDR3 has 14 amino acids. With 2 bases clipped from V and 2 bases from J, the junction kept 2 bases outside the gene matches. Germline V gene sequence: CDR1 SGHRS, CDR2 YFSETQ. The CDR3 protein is CASSFGTATDTQYF. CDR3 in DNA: TGCGCCAGCAGCTTCGGGACAGCCACAGATACGCAGTATTTT.